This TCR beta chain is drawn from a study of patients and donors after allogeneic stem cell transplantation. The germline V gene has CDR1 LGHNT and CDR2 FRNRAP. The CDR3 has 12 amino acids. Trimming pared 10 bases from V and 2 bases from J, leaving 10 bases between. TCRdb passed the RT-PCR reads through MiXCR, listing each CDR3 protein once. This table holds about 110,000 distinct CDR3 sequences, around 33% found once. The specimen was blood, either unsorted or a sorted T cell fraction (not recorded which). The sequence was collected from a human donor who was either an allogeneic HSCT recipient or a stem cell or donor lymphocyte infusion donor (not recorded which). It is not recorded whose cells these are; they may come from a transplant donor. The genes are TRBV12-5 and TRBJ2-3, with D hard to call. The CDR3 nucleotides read TGTGCTACCGCTAGGGACACAGATACGCAGTATTTT. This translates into CATARDTDTQYF.